This T cell receptor (beta chain) was found in a study of blood T cell repertoires in COVID-19. Looking at the study overall: Researchers got acute and convalescent COVID-19 samples from the United States, Italy and Spain. T cells, B-cell-depleted T cells, or PBMCs supplied cDNA or gDNA.

This clone has just a few counts. Under the authors' procedure: Nucleated cell counts were estimated from reference gene primer amplification. The table came from immunoSEQ multiplex PCR; TCRdb's copy has only in-frame clones and leaves some out. V, J and clone size derive from that table, while D and trimming were established from the DNA sequence. In the table there are about 49,000 clones, roughly 80% of which are singletons. V dropped 7 bases and J dropped 7 bases, with 19 bases sitting between them. Germline V gene lookup returns CDR1 MNHNY and CDR2 SVGAGI (reference sequence). This CDR3 has 15 residues.

This clonotype was sampled from a woman aged 55-75 years with acute or convalescent COVID-19. The sample consisted of peripheral blood. This sequence joins TRBV6-6 and TRBJ2-2; D is undetermined. The CDR3 reads CASKIAFGSDGELFF. The CDR3 DNA sequence: TGTGCCAGCAAAATAGCTTTTGGTTCCGACGGGGAGCTGTTTTTT.